The 22 T cell receptor beta chains below were found in one sample sequenced in a study of early T cells in non-severe SARS-CoV-2 infection. TCRdb fed the 5' RACE reads into MiXCR, producing one record per CDR3 protein. The sample yields fewer than 100,000 distinct CDR3 sequences, 5% to 7% seen once. The sequencing sample was made of whole blood. These receptors were collected from an adult who was a healthcare worker with PCR-confirmed SARS-CoV-2 infection or an uninfected control (not recorded which).

In this sample, this clonotype turned up a few times. The chain couples TRBV18 to TRBJ1-5; D perhaps matches TRBD1 (5 bases). Per germline, CDR1 KGHSH and CDR2 LQKENI. The CDR3 covers 13 residues. V lost 3 bases, J lost 8 bases, and 11 bases lay in between. CDR3 in DNA: TGTGCCAGCTCACCGGGGGATAGGAAGCCCCAGCATTTT. It translates to CASSPGDRKPQHF.

This clonotype was seen ten or more times. The rearrangement links TRBV23-1 to TRBJ1-4, with 9 bases identical to TRBD1. TRBV23-1 is an open reading frame, and its role is uncertain. J lost 9 bases, V lost 3 bases, and 8 bases had no gene match. There are 15 residues in the CDR3. The CDR3 DNA sequence: TGCGCCAGCAGTCAGACGGGACAGGGAATGAAAAAACTGTTTTTT. Its translation: CASSQTGQGMKKLFF.

V and J are TRBV7-9 and TRBJ2-7; D remains ambiguous. V lost 1 base to trimming and J lost 2 bases, with 12 bases between them. The CDR3 length is 15 residues. The germline V gene encodes CDR1 SEHNR and CDR2 FQNEAQ (reference sequence). The CDR3 sequence is CASSLGAGVAYEQYF. In nucleotides, the CDR3 is TGTGCCAGCAGCTTAGGGGCAGGCGTAGCCTACGAGCAGTACTTC.

This clonotype was recorded a few times. The chain combines TRBV27 with TRBJ1-6; no clear D gene. The CDR3 totals 14 residues. The V and J ends lost 4 bases and 7 bases respectively, with 11 bases between them. Germline V gene sequence: CDR1 MNHEY, CDR2 SMNVEV (reference sequence). CDR3: CASSSGQENSPLHF. In DNA, the CDR3 is TGTGCCAGCAGTTCAGGCCAGGAGAATTCACCCCTCCACTTT.

The genes are TRBV20-1 and TRBJ1-1, with TRBD1 matching 8 bases. Germline V gene lookup returns CDR1 DFQATT and CDR2 SNEGSKA (reference sequence). The CDR3 has 12 residues. The J segment lost 6 bases and the V segment lost 7 bases, leaving 7 bases of the junction unmatched. The CDR3 is CSGRDRHAEAFF. CDR3 DNA sequence: TGCAGTGGGAGGGACAGGCACGCTGAAGCTTTCTTT.

V gene TRBV5-1 combines with J gene TRBJ2-2, with D possibly matching TRBD1 (6 bases). V gave up 4 bases and J gave up 4 bases, with 17 bases separating them. Germline assignment: CDR1 SGHRS and CDR2 YFSETQ. The CDR3 is 16 residues long. The CDR3 spells CASSPRMGASTGELFF. CDR3 DNA sequence: TGCGCCAGCAGCCCCAGGATGGGGGCAAGCACCGGGGAGCTGTTTTTT. The full variable domain, in which reference TRBV5-1 and TRBJ2-2 provide the parts outside the CDR3, is KAGVTQTPRYLIKTRGQQVTLSCSPISGHRSVSWYQQTPGQGLQFLFEYFSETQRNKGNFPGRFSGRQFSNSRSEMNVSTLELGDSALYLCASSPRMGASTGELFFGEGSRLTVL.

This clonotype was counted a few times. The rearrangement joins TRBV6-2 or TRBV6-3 to TRBJ1-5; no clear D. Germline CDR1 reads MNHEY; CDR2 reads SVGEGT. Trimming shortened V by 6 bases and J by 8 bases, and 14 bases separated the two germline ends. The CDR3 extends over 13 amino acids. CDR3 DNA: TGTGCCAGCAGAACCGCAGGTGGGGAGCCCCAGCATTTT. Its protein is CASRTAGGEPQHF.

V and J are TRBV2 and TRBJ2-7; D remains ambiguous. V was pared by 7 bases and J by 6 bases, with 10 bases between. This CDR3 has 11 amino acids. Germline V gene data show CDR1 as SNHLY and CDR2 as FYNNEI. CDR3: CASTFLREQYF. As DNA, the CDR3 is TGTGCCAGCACGTTTCTACGCGAGCAGTACTTC.

This clonotype has just a few counts. V is TRBV10-3 and J is TRBJ2-3; possible D gene TRBD1, 5 bases. V lost 3 bases and J lost 9, with 16 bases in between. The germline CDR1 and CDR2 sequences are ENHRY and SYGVKD. This CDR3 is 14 amino acids long. Here the CDR3 DNA reads TGTGCCATCAGTGACCAGGCAGGGCTGTACACGCAGTATTTT. Translation: CAISDQAGLYTQYF.

The V call is TRBV7-2, the J call TRBJ2-3; unclear D gene. The V end was cut by 3 bases, the J end by 2 bases, with 9 bases between. This CDR3 has 14 residues. Per the germline V gene, CDR1 is SGHTA and CDR2 is FQGNSA. Here the CDR3 DNA reads TGTGCCAGCAGCTTGGCAGGAGTCACAGATACGCAGTATTTT. Protein sequence: CASSLAGVTDTQYF.

At least ten counts were recorded for this clonotype. This rearrangement joins TRBV12-3 or TRBV12-4 to TRBJ1-5, with D perhaps TRBD1 (5 bases). Trimming took 1 base from V and 6 from J, leaving 7 bases between them. The CDR3 has 13 amino acids. Here the CDR3 reads CASSLVRGQPQHF. In nucleotides, the CDR3 is TGTGCCAGCAGTTTAGTGAGGGGTCAGCCCCAGCATTTT.

This clonotype was observed many times. The V and J genes are TRBV11-2 and TRBJ2-7; no clear D gene. This CDR3 region has 14 residues. V was cut by 4 bases and J by 2 bases, with 12 bases left in between. Germline assignment: CDR1 SGHAT and CDR2 FQNNGV. For the CDR3, the DNA is TGTGCCAGCAGCTACCCTGGCAGGCCCTACGAGCAGTACTTC. Its protein product is CASSYPGRPYEQYF. Looking up the rest from reference TRBV11-2 and TRBJ2-7 gives the full variable domain: EAGVAQSPRYKIIEKRQSVAFWCNPISGHATLYWYQQILGQGPKLLIQFQNNGVVDDSQLPKDRFSAERLKGVDSTLKIQPAKLEDSAVYLCASSYPGRPYEQYFGPGTRLTVT.

This clonotype has a count of ten or more. The J gene is TRBJ2-7, the V gene TRBV6-5; no reliable D call. Germline V lookup: CDR1 MNHEY, CDR2 SVGAGI. The CDR3 totals 15 residues. Trimming cost V 2 bases and J 1 base, with 12 bases left between them. CDR3 sequence reads: CASSYTVLGSYEQYF. The CDR3 DNA reads TGTGCCAGCAGTTACACCGTTTTGGGATCCTACGAGCAGTACTTC.

This sequence joins TRBV19 and TRBJ1-5; D remains ambiguous. Trimming stripped 7 bases from V and 4 bases from J, with 14 bases between. The CDR3 has 14 residues. Germline lookup yields CDR1 LNHDA and CDR2 SQIVND (reference sequence). The CDR3 region is CASTRGDKNQPQHF. DNA for the CDR3: TGTGCCAGTACTCGAGGAGACAAAAATCAGCCCCAGCATTTT.

This clonotype was observed a handful of times. In nucleotides, the CDR3 is TGTGCCAGCAGCCGGGCTAGCGGACCCCAAGAGACCCAGTACTTC. The encoded protein is CASSRASGPQETQYF. The rearrangement links TRBV3-1 to TRBJ2-5, with 7 bases lining up with TRBD2. J gave up 1 base and V 4 bases, and 6 bases lay outside the gene matches. The germline CDR1 and CDR2 sequences are LGHDT and YNNKEL (reference sequence). The CDR3 has 15 residues.

There are a few counts of this clonotype. The chain recombines TRBV6-5 with TRBJ2-7; 10 positions agree with TRBD1. The CDR3 runs to 15 residues. Germline trimming cut 5 bases from V and 5 bases from J; bases unmatched to any gene: 9. Looked up from germline, CDR1 is MNHEY and CDR2 is SVGAGI. The CDR3 DNA reads TGTGCCAGCAGTCGAAGGGACAGGGGATTCGACGAGCAGTACTTC. Translation gives CASSRRDRGFDEQYF.

This clonotype showed up many times. The chain links TRBV7-2 to TRBJ2-3; TRBD1 might be the D (5 bases). V dropped 5 bases and J dropped 4 bases, with 10 bases sitting between them. The CDR3 runs to 13 residues. CDR1 and CDR2 from the germline V gene are SGHTA and FQGNSA. CDR3 loop: CASSEQVPDTQYF. The CDR3 DNA reads as TGTGCCAGCAGCGAACAGGTCCCAGATACGCAGTATTTT.

The chain recombines TRBV24-1 with TRBJ1-5; no clear D gene. The germline CDR1 and CDR2 sequences are KGHDR and SFDVKD. Trimming shortened V by 6 bases and J by 2 bases, and 13 bases separated the two germline ends. The CDR3 extends over 15 amino acids. The DNA for the CDR3 is TGTGCCACCAGTCCCGGACGTAAGGGCAATCAGCCCCAGCATTTT. As protein: CATSPGRKGNQPQHF.

This sequence joins TRBV15 and TRBJ2-3; 9 positions agree with TRBD1. CDR1 is LNHNV and CDR2 is YYDKDF in the germline V gene (reference sequence). This CDR3 comprises 15 residues. Losses at the gene ends were 4 bases for V and 4 bases for J; bases not matched to a gene: 6. CDR3: CATSTLQGAADTQYF. CDR3 DNA: TGTGCCACCAGCACTTTACAGGGGGCAGCAGATACGCAGTATTTT.

Note on this clonotype: A much more abundant neighbour one base away suggests this may be a read error. J is TRBJ2-1 and V is TRBV7-8; D is perhaps TRBD2 (6 bases). CDR1 and CDR2 (germline): SGHVS, FQNEAQ. This CDR3 is 15 amino acids long. The V end lost 3 bases, the J end lost 6 bases, and 15 bases lay between the germline ends. The CDR3 loop reads CASSFRGGICNEQFF. DNA for the CDR3: TGTGCCAGCAGCTTCCGTGGGGGGATCTGCAATGAGCAGTTCTTC.

This clonotype was recorded many times. The chain is built from TRBV20-1 and TRBJ2-5, with D perhaps being TRBD1 or TRBD2 (5 bases each). Germline assignment: CDR1 DFQATT and CDR2 SNEGSKA (reference sequence). The CDR3 is 14 residues long. V dropped 0 bases and J dropped 9 bases, with 17 bases sitting between them. CDR3 amino acids: CSARESGPQVAQYF. DNA for the CDR3: TGCAGTGCTAGAGAGTCGGGACCCCAGGTGGCCCAGTACTTC.

This CDR3 reads CSVRKGDEQYF. In DNA form, the CDR3 reads TGCAGCGTCCGAAAGGGGGACGAGCAGTACTTC. The V and J genes are TRBV29-1 and TRBJ2-7; maybe TRBD1 (6 bases). The CDR3 has 11 amino acids. The V gene's germline CDR1 is SQVTM and CDR2 ANQGSEA. Trimming cost V 6 bases and J 5 bases, with 11 bases left between them.